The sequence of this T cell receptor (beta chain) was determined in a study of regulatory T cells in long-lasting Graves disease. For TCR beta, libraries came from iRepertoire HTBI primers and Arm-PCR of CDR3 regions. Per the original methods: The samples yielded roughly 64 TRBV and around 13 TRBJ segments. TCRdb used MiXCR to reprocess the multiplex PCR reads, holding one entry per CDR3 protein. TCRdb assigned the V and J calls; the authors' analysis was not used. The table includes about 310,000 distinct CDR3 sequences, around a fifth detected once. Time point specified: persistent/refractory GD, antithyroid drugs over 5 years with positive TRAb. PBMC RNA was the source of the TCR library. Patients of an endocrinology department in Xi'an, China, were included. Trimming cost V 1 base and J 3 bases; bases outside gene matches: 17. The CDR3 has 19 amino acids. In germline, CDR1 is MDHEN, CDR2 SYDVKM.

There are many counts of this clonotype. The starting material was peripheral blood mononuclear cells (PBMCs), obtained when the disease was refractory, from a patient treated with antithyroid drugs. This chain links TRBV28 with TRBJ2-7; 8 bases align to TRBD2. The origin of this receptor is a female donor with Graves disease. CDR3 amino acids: CASSLSRRNWGLENYEQYF. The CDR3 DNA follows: TGTGCCAGCAGTTTATCGCGTCGGAACTGGGGACTAGAAAACTACGAGCAGTACTTC. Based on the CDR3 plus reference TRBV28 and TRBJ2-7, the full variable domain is DVKVTQSSRYLVKRTGEKVFLECVQDMDHENMFWYRQDPGLGLRLIYFSYDVKMKEKGDIPEGYSVSREKKERFSLILESASTNQTSMYLCASSLSRRNWGLENYEQYFGPGTRLTVT.